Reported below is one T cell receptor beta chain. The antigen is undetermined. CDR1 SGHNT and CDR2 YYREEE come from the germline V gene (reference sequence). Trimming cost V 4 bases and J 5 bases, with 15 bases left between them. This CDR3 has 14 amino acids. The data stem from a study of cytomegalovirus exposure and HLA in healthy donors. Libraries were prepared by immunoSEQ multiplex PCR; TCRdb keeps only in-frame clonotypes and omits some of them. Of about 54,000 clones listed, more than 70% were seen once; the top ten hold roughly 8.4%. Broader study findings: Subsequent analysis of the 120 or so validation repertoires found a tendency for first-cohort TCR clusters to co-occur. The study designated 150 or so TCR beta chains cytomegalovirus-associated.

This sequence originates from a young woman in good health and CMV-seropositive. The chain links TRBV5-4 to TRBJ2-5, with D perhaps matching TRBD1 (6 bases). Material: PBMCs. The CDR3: CASSGGITGETQYF. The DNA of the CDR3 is TGTGCCAGCAGCGGGGGCATAACCGGCGAGACCCAGTACTTC. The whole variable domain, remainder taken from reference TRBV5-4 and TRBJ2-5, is ETGVTQSPTHLIKTRGQQVTLRCSSQSGHNTVSWYQQALGQGPQFIFQYYREEENGRGNFPPRFSGLQFPNYSSELNVNALELDDSALYLCASSGGITGETQYFGPGTRLLVL.